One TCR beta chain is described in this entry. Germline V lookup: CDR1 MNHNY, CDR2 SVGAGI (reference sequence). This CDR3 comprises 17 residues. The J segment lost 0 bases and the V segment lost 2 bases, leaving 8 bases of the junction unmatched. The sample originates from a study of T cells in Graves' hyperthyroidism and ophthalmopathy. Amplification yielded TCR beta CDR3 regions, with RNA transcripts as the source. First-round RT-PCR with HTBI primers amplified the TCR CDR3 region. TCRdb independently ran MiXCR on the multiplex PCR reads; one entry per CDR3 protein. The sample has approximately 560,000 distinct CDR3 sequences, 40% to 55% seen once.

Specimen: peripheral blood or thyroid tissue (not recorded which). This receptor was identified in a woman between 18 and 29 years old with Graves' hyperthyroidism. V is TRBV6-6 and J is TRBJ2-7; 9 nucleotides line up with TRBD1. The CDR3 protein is CASSYLGGQGSSYEQYF. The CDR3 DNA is TGTGCCAGCAGTTACCTAGGGGGACAGGGCAGCTCCTACGAGCAGTACTTC.